This entry lists 27 T cell receptor beta chains sequenced from one sample in a study of blood T cell repertoires in COVID-19. Generated by immunoSEQ multiplex PCR, the TCRdb table keeps only in-frame clones and is missing some. The data show roughly 62,000 clones, just under 95% seen once. Sequenced sample: peripheral blood. These TCRs come from a human donor in a cohort sampled during active COVID-19.

The J gene is TRBJ2-7, the V gene TRBV2; D is possibly TRBD1 (5 bases). V lost 4 bases, J lost 3 bases, and 16 bases lay in between. Germline V gene sequence: CDR1 SNHLY, CDR2 FYNNEI. The CDR3 runs 15 residues. CDR3 DNA sequence: TGTGCCAGCAGTGTCCCCTTTACAGGTTTCTACGAGCAGTACTTC. It codes for CASSVPFTGFYEQYF.

DNA for the CDR3: TGTGCCAGTAGTACGGGACAACTGAGGACAACCGGGGAGCTGTTTTTT. Amino acid sequence: CASSTGQLRTTGELFF. The gene calls are TRBV19 and TRBJ2-2; TRBD1 might be the D (6 bases). From germline, CDR1 is LNHDA and CDR2 SQIVND (reference sequence). Trimming cost V 4 bases and J 5 bases, with 17 bases left between them. The length of the CDR3 is 16 residues.

This clone showed up just a few times. This chain connects TRBV29-1 to TRBJ2-7, with 9 bases aligning to TRBD2. This CDR3 has 14 residues. V lost 4 bases, J lost 2 bases, and 6 bases stayed unmatched. Germline CDR1 reads SQVTM; CDR2 reads ANQGSEA. DNA of the CDR3: TGCAGCGTTGTAAGGCTAGCGGGAACCTACGAGCAGTACTTC. Translating gives CSVVRLAGTYEQYF.

The J gene is TRBJ2-2, the V gene TRBV6-6, with 7 bases that match TRBD1. This CDR3 has 13 residues. The germline V gene has CDR1 MNHNY and CDR2 SVGAGI (reference sequence). V trimming: 7 bases; J trimming: 1 base; junction bases outside the gene matches: 0. The CDR3 nucleotides read TGTGCCAGCAACAGGGGGAACACCGGGGAGCTGTTTTTT. It is translated as CASNRGNTGELFF.

This clone was observed a handful of times. The rearrangement uses TRBV5-1 and TRBJ1-5; the D is unclear. The germline gives CDR1 SGHRS, CDR2 YFSETQ. CDR3 length: 18 residues. Trimming pared 0 bases from V and 0 bases from J, leaving 16 bases between. The CDR3 loop reads CASSLAPGDSYSNQPQHF. The DNA of the CDR3 is TGCGCCAGCAGCTTGGCGCCCGGAGACTCATATAGCAATCAGCCCCAGCATTTT.

The chain is built from TRBV2 and TRBJ2-1, with 9 bases that match TRBD2. CDR1 is SNHLY, CDR2 FYNNEI, per germline. V shed 6 bases, J shed 0 bases, and the junction held 6 bases outside the gene matches. The CDR3 is 16 residues long. The DNA for the CDR3 is TGTGCCAGCAGCGCTTTTAGCGGGAGCTCCTACAATGAGCAGTTCTTC. Protein: CASSAFSGSSYNEQFF. The full variable domain, completed using reference TRBV2 and TRBJ2-1, is EPEVTQTPSHQVTQMGQEVILRCVPISNHLYFYWYRQILGQKVEFLVSFYNNEISEKSEIFDDQFSVERPDGSNFTLKIRSTKLEDSAMYFCASSAFSGSSYNEQFFGPGTRLTVL.

The V call is TRBV29-1, the J call TRBJ1-2; 8 bases agree with TRBD1. CDR1 and CDR2 from the germline V gene are SQVTM and ANQGSEA. The CDR3 consists of 14 residues. V lost 3 bases to trimming and J lost 6 bases; unmatched junction nucleotides: 9. The CDR3 region has the DNA TGCAGCGTTGACGGACAGGGAATTACGCATGGCTACACCTTC. It codes for CSVDGQGITHGYTF.

This chain joins TRBV6-6 and TRBJ2-1; tentative D call: TRBD2 (7 bases). Trimming stripped 6 bases from V and 5 bases from J, with 20 bases between. The CDR3 length is 16 residues. CDR1 is MNHNY and CDR2 is SVGAGI in the germline V gene (reference sequence). DNA of the CDR3: TGTGCCAGCAGCTCCGACGAGGCGGGGGCCCACAATGAGCAGTTCTTC. It encodes CASSSDEAGAHNEQFF.

The chain employs TRBV9 and TRBJ2-1, with 7 bases identical to TRBD2. V lost 3 bases and J lost 7; bases outside the gene matches: 13. CDR1 is SGDLS and CDR2 is YYNGEE in the germline V gene. The CDR3 contains 16 residues. The CDR3 region is CASSAREAGLRNEQFF. The CDR3 coding sequence is TGTGCCAGCAGCGCCCGGGAGGCGGGATTACGAAATGAGCAGTTCTTC.

This sequence joins TRBV11-3 and TRBJ2-1; 8 bases are shared with TRBD2. CDR3 length: 14 amino acids. V gave up 6 bases and J gave up 10 bases; unmatched junction bases: 11. Germline V lookup: CDR1 SGHNT, CDR2 YENEEA. CDR3 coding DNA: TGTGCCAGCAGACCCACAGGAACTAGCGGAGAGCAGTTCTTC. This codes for CASRPTGTSGEQFF.

The V gene is TRBV6-5, the J gene TRBJ2-2; a possible D gene is TRBD1 (6 bases). CDR3 length equals 15 residues. Per germline, CDR1 MNHEY and CDR2 SVGAGI. Trimming took off 6 bases at V and 1 base at J, with 12 bases between the two ends. The CDR3 DNA follows: TGTGCCAGCAGCGGACCCAGGGGGAACACCGGGGAGCTGTTTTTT. Residues: CASSGPRGNTGELFF.

This chain joins TRBV7-3 and TRBJ2-1; possible D gene TRBD2, 5 bases. Trimming removed 0 bases from V and 6 bases from J, with 15 bases in between. The CDR3 contains 16 residues. Germline V gene data show CDR1 as SGHTA and CDR2 as FQGTGA. The CDR3 sequence is CASSLTVGVVGNEQFF. CDR3 bases: TGTGCCAGCAGCTTAACGGTCGGGGTCGTCGGCAATGAGCAGTTCTTC.

V is TRBV19 and J is TRBJ2-5, with D possibly being TRBD1 (5 bases). Per the germline V gene, CDR1 is LNHDA and CDR2 is SQIVND (reference sequence). The CDR3 runs to 11 residues. V shed 5 bases and J shed 5 bases, with 6 bases lying between them. The CDR3 region is CASSQGETQYF. CDR3 DNA: TGTGCCAGTAGTCAGGGCGAGACCCAGTACTTC.

V is TRBV19 and J is TRBJ2-2, with 11 bases lining up with TRBD2. Germline V CDR1 and CDR2: LNHDA, SQIVND (reference sequence). The CDR3 is 18 residues long. V shed 5 bases, J shed 6 bases, and the junction held 14 bases outside the gene matches. The CDR3: CASSRWGSSGRTAGELFF. The CDR3 DNA sequence: TGTGCCAGTAGTCGGTGGGGGTCTAGCGGGAGGACGGCCGGGGAGCTGTTTTTT.

A single count supports this clone. The chain employs TRBV3-1 (or the pseudogene TRBV3-2) and TRBJ2-2; a weak D match, TRBD2 (5 bases). The CDR3 has 16 amino acids. V lost 1 base, J lost 6 bases, and 15 bases lay in between. Germline CDR1 is LGHDT and CDR2 is YNNKEL (reference sequence). DNA for the CDR3: TGTGCCAGCAGCCAAGTTCTGAGAGGGCCGGCCGGGGAGCTGTTTTTT. Translated, it gives CASSQVLRGPAGELFF.

This chain connects TRBV6-5 to TRBJ1-5; the D is unclear. CDR1 is MNHEY, CDR2 SVGAGI, per germline. CDR3 length: 13 amino acids. V lost 7 bases, J lost 5 bases, and 12 bases lay in between. The DNA for the CDR3 is TGTGCCAGCAAAGCGGACGGATATCAGCCCCAGCATTTT. Protein: CASKADGYQPQHF.

CDR3 DNA: TGTGCCAGCAAACAAAAGAATAACTATGGCTACACCTTC. Its protein is CASKQKNNYGYTF. The chain employs TRBV6-5 and TRBJ1-2; D call uncertain. CDR3 length: 13 amino acids. Trimming left V 7 bases short and J 1 base short, with 10 bases between. Germline V lookup: CDR1 MNHEY, CDR2 SVGAGI.

V is TRBV18 and J is TRBJ2-2, with 9 bases matching TRBD1. Germline values: CDR1 KGHSH, CDR2 LQKENI. J gave up 6 bases and V 4 bases, and 12 bases lay outside the gene matches. This CDR3 contains 17 residues. CDR3 region: CASSLDIQGANPGELFF. The CDR3 nucleotides read TGTGCCAGCTCACTGGATATACAGGGGGCCAACCCCGGGGAGCTGTTTTTT. The full variable domain, in which reference TRBV18 and TRBJ2-2 provide the parts outside the CDR3, is NAGVMQNPRHLVRRRGQEARLRCSPMKGHSHVYWYRQLPEEGLKFMVYLQKENIIDESGMPKERFSAEFPKEGPSILRIQQVVRGDSAAYFCASSLDIQGANPGELFFGEGSRLTVL.

The chain combines TRBV4-1 with TRBJ2-3; 8 bases align to TRBD2. The CDR3 is 16 residues long. Trimming cost V 0 bases and J 4 bases; bases outside gene matches: 6. The V gene's germline CDR1 is MGHRA and CDR2 YSYEKL. The CDR3 is CASSQDSGAWADTQYF. CDR3 DNA: TGCGCCAGCAGCCAAGATAGCGGGGCTTGGGCAGATACGCAGTATTTT.

This clone occurred once. The V gene is TRBV27, the J gene TRBJ2-1, with 13 bases lining up with TRBD2. This CDR3 contains 15 residues. Germline V gene data show CDR1 as MNHEY and CDR2 as SMNVEV (reference sequence). The J segment lost 10 bases and the V segment lost 2 bases, leaving 5 bases of the junction unmatched. This chain's CDR3 is CASSLGTSGAREQFF. The CDR3 DNA reads TGTGCCAGCAGTTTAGGGACTAGCGGGGCCCGGGAGCAGTTCTTC.

This chain connects TRBV4-3 to TRBJ2-1, with 7 bases fitting TRBD2. V was pared by 1 base and J by 9 bases, with 12 bases of the junction left unmatched. The CDR3 sequence is 16 residues long. CDR1 is LGHNA and CDR2 is YSLEER in the germline V gene. Here the CDR3 reads CASSQAGTKVSSEQFF. The CDR3 DNA follows: TGCGCCAGCAGCCAAGCCGGGACTAAGGTTTCGAGTGAGCAGTTCTTC.

This clone was seen more than once but under ten times. The chain joins TRBV30 to TRBJ1-5, with D perhaps TRBD1 (6 bases). CDR1 GTSNPN and CDR2 SVGIG come from the germline V gene (reference sequence). The CDR3 extends over 17 amino acids. Trimming took 2 bases from V and 3 from J, leaving 20 bases between them. The CDR3 bases are TGTGCCTGGAGTAACCCAAGCGGGGGCGCGGCCAATCAGCCCCAGCATTTT. Residues: CAWSNPSGGAANQPQHF.

In nucleotides, the CDR3 is TGTGCCAGCAGTTTACGCCGGGACAGTACGACTTCACCCCTCCACTTT. Protein: CASSLRRDSTTSPLHF. V and J are TRBV6-5 and TRBJ1-6; 7 bases are a match to TRBD1. CDR3 size: 16 residues. The ends lost 4 bases at V and 9 bases at J; junction bases unmatched: 12. CDR1 and CDR2 (germline): MNHEY, SVGAGI.

V is TRBV9 and J is TRBJ2-1; 7 bases are a match to TRBD2. Looked up from germline, CDR1 is SGDLS and CDR2 is YYNGEE. V lost 4 bases to trimming and J lost 0 bases; unmatched junction nucleotides: 4. This CDR3 has 15 residues. CDR3 nucleotide sequence: TGTGCCAGCAGCATCGGCGGGAGCTCCTACAATGAGCAGTTCTTC. Encoded protein: CASSIGGSSYNEQFF.

The rearrangement links TRBV10-3 to TRBJ2-7, with 7 bases identical to TRBD2. J gave up 5 bases and V 6 bases, and 4 bases lay outside the gene matches. CDR1 and CDR2 (germline): ENHRY, SYGVKD. This CDR3 has 12 residues. The CDR3 DNA reads as TGTGCCATCAGGGGGACTAACCACGAGCAGTACTTC. Its translation: CAIRGTNHEQYF.

The chain joins TRBV11-2 to TRBJ1-5; D unclear. The CDR3 is 17 amino acids. Trimming left V 5 bases short and J 2 bases short, with 19 bases between. The germline V gene encodes CDR1 SGHAT and CDR2 FQNNGV. CDR3 bases: TGTGCCAGCAGCCCTGGCTCCTCCCTGGGCCGCAATCAGCCCCAGCATTTT. Translating gives CASSPGSSLGRNQPQHF.

The genes are TRBV3-1 (or the pseudogene TRBV3-2) and TRBJ1-3; D may be TRBD1 (5 bases). The CDR3 is made up of 17 amino acids. Germline assignment: CDR1 LGHDT and CDR2 YNNKEL (reference sequence). Trimming took 4 bases from V and 2 from J, leaving 18 bases between them. CDR3 amino acids: CASSRLGSGPPGNTIYF. For the CDR3, the DNA is TGTGCCAGCAGCCGCCTGGGATCAGGGCCCCCTGGAAACACCATATATTTT.